The T cell receptor (beta chain) described here comes from a study of cytomegalovirus exposure and HLA in healthy donors. On this clone itself: Its cognate antigen is unknown.

It was with 60 Vbeta and 13 Jbeta primers that the PCR ran. TCRdb's copy holds only in-frame clones and misses some; the assay was immunoSEQ multiplex PCR. The table includes approximately 170,000 clones, 65% to 70% detected once. Findings and caveats of the study: It was approximately 160 TCR beta chains that were listed as cytomegalovirus-associated. A later analysis appeared to link common viral pathogens to several of the most significant clusters. Cytomegalovirus status was reportedly diagnosed by the classifier with high sensitivity and specificity. TCR beta V segments were, for the most part, productive about 87% or about 30% of the time in an earlier analysis.

This TCR was recovered from a young woman in good health and CMV-seropositive. The sample comprised PBMCs.

The CDR3 nucleotides read TGCGCCAGCAGCTTGCCCCCTTCGGGGGGATACAATGAGCAGTTCTTC. Translating gives CASSLPPSGGYNEQFF. The chain is built from TRBV5-1 and TRBJ2-1; 7 positions match TRBD2. Trimming cost V 1 base and J 4 bases; bases outside gene matches: 8. Germline lookup yields CDR1 SGHRS and CDR2 YFSETQ. The CDR3 spans 16 residues.